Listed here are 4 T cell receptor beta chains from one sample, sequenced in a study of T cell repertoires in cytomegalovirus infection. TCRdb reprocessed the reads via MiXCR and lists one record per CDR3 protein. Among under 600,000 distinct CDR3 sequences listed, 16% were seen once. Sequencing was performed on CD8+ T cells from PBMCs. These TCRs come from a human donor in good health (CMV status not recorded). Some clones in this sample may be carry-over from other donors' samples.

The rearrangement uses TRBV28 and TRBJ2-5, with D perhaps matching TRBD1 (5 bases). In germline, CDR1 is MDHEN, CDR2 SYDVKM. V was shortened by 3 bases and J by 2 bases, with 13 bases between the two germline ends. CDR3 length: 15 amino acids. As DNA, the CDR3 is TGTGCCAGCAGTTTCCTCTTAGACAGACAAGAGACCCAGTACTTC. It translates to CASSFLLDRQETQYF.

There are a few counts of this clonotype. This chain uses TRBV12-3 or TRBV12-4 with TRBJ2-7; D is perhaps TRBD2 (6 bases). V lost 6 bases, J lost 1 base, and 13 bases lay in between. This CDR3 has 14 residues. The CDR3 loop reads CASSPPLASYEQYF. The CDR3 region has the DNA TGTGCCAGCAGCCCCCCGCTAGCGTCCTACGAGCAGTACTTC.

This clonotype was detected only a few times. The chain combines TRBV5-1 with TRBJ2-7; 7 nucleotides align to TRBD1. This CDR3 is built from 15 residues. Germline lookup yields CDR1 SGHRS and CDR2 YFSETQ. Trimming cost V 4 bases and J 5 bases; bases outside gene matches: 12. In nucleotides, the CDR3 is TGCGCCAGCAGCGTGTACAGGGGTGTCAGGAACGAGCAGTACTTC. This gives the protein CASSVYRGVRNEQYF. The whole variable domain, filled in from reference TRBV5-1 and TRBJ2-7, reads KAGVTQTPRYLIKTRGQQVTLSCSPISGHRSVSWYQQTPGQGLQFLFEYFSETQRNKGNFPGRFSGRQFSNSRSEMNVSTLELGDSALYLCASSVYRGVRNEQYFGPGTRLTVT.

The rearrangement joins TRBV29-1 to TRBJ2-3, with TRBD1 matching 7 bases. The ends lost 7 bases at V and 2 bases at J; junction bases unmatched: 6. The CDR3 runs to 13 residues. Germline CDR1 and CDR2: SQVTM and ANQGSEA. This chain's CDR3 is CSGGTEHTDTQYF. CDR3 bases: TGCAGCGGTGGGACAGAGCACACAGATACGCAGTATTTT.